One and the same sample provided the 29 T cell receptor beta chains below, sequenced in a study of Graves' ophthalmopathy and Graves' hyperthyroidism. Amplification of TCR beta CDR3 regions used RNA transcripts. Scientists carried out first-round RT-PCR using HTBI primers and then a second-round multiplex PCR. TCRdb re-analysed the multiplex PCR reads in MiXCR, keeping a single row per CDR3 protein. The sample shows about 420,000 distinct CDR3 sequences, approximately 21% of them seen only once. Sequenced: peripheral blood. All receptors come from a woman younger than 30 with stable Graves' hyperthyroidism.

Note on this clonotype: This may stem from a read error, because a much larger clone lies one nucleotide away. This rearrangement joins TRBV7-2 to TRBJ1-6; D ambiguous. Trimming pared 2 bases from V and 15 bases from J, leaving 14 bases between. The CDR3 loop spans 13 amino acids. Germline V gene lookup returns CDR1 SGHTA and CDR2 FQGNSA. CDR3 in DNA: TGTGCCAGCAGCTTATCCACACGTATAGTCCTCCACTTT. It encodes CASSLSTRIVLHF.

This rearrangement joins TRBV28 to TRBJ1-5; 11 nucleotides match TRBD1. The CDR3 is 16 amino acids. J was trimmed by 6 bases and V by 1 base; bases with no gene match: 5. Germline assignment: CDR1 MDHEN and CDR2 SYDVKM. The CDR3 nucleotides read TGTGCCAGCAGTTTATTTCAAGGGACAGGGGGTCAGCCCCAGCATTTT. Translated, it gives CASSLFQGTGGQPQHF.

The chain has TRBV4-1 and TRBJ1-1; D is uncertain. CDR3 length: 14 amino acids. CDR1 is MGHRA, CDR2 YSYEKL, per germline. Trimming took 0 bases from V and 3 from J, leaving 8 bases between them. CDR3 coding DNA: TGCGCCAGCAGCCAAGAACCCCTGTACACTGAAGCTTTCTTT. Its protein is CASSQEPLYTEAFF.

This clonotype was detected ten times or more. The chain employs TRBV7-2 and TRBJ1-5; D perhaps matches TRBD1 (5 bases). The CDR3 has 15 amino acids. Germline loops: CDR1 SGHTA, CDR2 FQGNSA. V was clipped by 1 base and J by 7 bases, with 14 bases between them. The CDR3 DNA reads TGTGCCAGCAGCTTAGGCGCGTTCAGGGCACAGCCCCAGCATTTT. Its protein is CASSLGAFRAQPQHF. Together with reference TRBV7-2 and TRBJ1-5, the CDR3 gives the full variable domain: GAGVSQSPSNKVTEKGKDVELRCDPISGHTALYWYRQSLGQGLEFLIYFQGNSAPDKSGLPSDRFSAERTGGSVSTLTIQRTQQEDSAVYLCASSLGAFRAQPQHFGDGTRLSIL.

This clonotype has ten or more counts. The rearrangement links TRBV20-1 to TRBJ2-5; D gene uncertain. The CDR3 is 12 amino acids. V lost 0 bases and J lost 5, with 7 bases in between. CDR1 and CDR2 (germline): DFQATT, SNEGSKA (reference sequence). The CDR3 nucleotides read TGCAGTGCTAGAGATCTGGGGGAGACCCAGTACTTC. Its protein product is CSARDLGETQYF.

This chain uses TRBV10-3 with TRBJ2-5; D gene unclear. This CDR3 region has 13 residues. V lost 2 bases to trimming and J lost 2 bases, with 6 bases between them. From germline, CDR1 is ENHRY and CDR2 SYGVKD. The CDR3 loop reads CAISEGTQETQYF. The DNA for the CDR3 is TGTGCCATCAGTGAGGGAACTCAAGAGACCCAGTACTTC.

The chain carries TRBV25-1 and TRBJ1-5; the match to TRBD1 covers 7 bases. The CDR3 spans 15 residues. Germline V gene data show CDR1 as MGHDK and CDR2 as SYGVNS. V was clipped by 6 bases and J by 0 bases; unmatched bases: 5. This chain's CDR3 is CASRDRSNSNQPQHF. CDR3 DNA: TGTGCCAGCAGGGACAGGAGCAATAGCAATCAGCCCCAGCATTTT.

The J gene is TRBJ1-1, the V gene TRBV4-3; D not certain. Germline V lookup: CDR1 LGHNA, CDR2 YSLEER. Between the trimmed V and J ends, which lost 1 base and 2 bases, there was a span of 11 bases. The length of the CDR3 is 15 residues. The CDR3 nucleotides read TGCGCCAGCAGCCAAGTCGGGAACCTTAACACTGAAGCTTTCTTT. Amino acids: CASSQVGNLNTEAFF.

Here the CDR3 reads CSVETARSYEQYF. The CDR3 DNA follows: TGCAGCGTTGAGACAGCCCGTTCCTACGAGCAGTACTTC. The chain couples TRBV29-1 to TRBJ2-7; possibly TRBD1 for D (5 bases). The V end was cut by 3 bases, the J end by 1 base, with 10 bases between. The CDR3 runs 13 residues. The germline CDR1 and CDR2 sequences are SQVTM and ANQGSEA.

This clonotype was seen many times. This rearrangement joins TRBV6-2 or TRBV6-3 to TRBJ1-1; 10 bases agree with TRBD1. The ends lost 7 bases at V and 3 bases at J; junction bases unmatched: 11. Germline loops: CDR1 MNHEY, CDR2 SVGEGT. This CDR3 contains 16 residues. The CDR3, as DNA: TGTGCCAGCAACACAGACAGGGGGCTTCGGGACACTGAAGCTTTCTTT. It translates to CASNTDRGLRDTEAFF.

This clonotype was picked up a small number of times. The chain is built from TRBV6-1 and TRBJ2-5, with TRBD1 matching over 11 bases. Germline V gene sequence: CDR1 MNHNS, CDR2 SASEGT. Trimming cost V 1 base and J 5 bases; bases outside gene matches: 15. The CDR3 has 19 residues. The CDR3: CASSEVRSGTGGSWETQYF. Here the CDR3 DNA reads TGTGCCAGCAGTGAAGTTCGGAGTGGGACAGGGGGTTCGTGGGAGACCCAGTACTTC.

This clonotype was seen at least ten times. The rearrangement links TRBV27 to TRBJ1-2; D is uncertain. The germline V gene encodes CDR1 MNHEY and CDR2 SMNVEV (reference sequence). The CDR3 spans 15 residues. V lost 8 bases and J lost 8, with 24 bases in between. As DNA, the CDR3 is TGTGCCAGCTCCCCCCGTCCCCGAGGGTCATGGGGCTACACCTTC. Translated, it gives CASSPRPRGSWGYTF.

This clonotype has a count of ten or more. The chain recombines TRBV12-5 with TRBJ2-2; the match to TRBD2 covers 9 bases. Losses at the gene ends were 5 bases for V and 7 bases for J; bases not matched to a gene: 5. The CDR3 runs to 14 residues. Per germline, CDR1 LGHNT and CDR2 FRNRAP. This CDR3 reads CASGIAGAVGELFF. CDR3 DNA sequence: TGTGCTAGTGGTATAGCGGGAGCGGTCGGGGAGCTGTTTTTT.

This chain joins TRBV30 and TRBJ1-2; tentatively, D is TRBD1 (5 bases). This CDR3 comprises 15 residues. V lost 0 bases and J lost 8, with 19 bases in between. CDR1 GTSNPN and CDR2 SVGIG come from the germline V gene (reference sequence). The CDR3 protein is CAWSVKSREGKGYTF. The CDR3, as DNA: TGTGCCTGGAGTGTCAAGAGCAGAGAGGGGAAGGGCTACACCTTC.

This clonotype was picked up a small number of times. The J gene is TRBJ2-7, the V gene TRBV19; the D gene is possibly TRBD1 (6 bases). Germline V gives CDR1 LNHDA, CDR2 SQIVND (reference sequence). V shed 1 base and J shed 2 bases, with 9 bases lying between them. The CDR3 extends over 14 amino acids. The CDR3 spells CASSIVAGAYEQYF. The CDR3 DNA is TGTGCCAGTAGTATAGTGGCAGGGGCCTACGAGCAGTACTTC. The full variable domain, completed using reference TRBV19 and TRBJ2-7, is DGGITQSPKYLFRKEGQNVTLSCEQNLNHDAMYWYRQDPGQGLRLIYYSQIVNDFQKGDIAEGYSVSREKKESFPLTVTSAQKNPTAFYLCASSIVAGAYEQYFGPGTRLTVT.

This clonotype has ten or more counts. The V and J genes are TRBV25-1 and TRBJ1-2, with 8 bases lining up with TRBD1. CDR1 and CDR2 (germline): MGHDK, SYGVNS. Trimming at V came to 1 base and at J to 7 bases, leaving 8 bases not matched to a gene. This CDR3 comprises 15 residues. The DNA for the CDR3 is TGTGCCAGCAGTGAATGGGACTGGACAGGGTCTGGCTACACCTTC. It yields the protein CASSEWDWTGSGYTF.

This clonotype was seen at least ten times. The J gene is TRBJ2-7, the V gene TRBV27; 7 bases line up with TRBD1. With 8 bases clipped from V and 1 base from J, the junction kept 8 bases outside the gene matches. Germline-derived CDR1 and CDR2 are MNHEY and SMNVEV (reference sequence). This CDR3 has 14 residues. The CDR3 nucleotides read TGTGCCAGCTTGAGGACAGGACGGTCCTACGAGCAGTACTTC. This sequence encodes CASLRTGRSYEQYF.

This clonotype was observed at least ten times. The CDR3 DNA reads as TGTGCCAGCAGAGGACTAGCGGGAGATGCGGACTACGAGCAGTACTTC. Protein: CASRGLAGDADYEQYF. The V call is TRBV11-2, the J call TRBJ2-7; TRBD2 agrees at 13 bases. Germline CDR1 and CDR2: SGHAT and FQNNGV. CDR3 length: 16 residues. J lost 3 bases, V lost 6 bases, and 8 bases had no gene match.

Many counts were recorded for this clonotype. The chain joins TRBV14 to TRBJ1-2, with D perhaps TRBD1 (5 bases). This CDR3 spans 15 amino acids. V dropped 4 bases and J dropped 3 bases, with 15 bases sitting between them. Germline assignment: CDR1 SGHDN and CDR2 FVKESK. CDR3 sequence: CASSLLRGIDYGYTF. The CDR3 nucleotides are TGTGCCAGCAGCCTCCTCCGGGGGATTGACTATGGCTACACCTTC.

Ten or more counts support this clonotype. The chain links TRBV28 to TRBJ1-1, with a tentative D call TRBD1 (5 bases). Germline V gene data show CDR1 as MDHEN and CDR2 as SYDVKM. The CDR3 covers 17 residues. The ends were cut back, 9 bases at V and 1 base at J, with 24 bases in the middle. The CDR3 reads CARPRSAGTEPNTEAFF. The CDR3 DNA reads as TGTGCCAGACCAAGGAGCGCGGGGACGGAACCGAACACTGAAGCTTTCTTT.

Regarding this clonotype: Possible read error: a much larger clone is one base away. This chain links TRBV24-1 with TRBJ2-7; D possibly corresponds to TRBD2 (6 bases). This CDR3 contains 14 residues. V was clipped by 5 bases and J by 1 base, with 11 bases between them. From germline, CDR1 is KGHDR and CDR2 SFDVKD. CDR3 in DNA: TGTGCCACCAGTGCCAATGGAGGGTCCTACGAGCAGTACTTC. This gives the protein CATSANGGSYEQYF.

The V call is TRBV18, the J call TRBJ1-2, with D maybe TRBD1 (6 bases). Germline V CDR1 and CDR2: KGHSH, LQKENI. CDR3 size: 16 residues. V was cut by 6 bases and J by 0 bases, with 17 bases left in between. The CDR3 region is CASSPGGRGANYGYTF. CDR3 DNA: TGTGCCAGCTCCCCCGGAGGCAGGGGAGCTAACTATGGCTACACCTTC.

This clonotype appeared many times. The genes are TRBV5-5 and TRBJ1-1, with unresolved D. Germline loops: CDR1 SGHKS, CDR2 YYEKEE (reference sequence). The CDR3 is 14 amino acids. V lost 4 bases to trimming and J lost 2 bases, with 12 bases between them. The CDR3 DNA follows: TGTGCCAGCAGCCCCATGCGATCTAACACTGAAGCTTTCTTT. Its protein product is CASSPMRSNTEAFF. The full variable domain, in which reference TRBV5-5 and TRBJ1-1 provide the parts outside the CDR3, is DAGVTQSPTHLIKTRGQQVTLRCSPISGHKSVSWYQQVLGQGPQFIFQYYEKEERGRGNFPDRFSARQFPNYSSELNVNALLLGDSALYLCASSPMRSNTEAFFGQGTRLTVV.

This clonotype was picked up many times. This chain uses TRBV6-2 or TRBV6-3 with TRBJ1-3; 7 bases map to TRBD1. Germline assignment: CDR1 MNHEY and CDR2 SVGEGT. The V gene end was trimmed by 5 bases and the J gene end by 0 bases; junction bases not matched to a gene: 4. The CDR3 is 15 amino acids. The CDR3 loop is CASSRTGHSGNTIYF. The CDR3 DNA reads TGTGCCAGCAGTCGGACAGGACACTCTGGAAACACCATATATTTT.

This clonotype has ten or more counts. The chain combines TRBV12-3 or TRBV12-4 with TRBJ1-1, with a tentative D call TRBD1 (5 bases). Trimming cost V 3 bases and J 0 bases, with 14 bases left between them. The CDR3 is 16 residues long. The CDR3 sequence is CASSFSVGGLNTEAFF. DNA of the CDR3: TGTGCCAGCAGTTTTAGTGTTGGGGGTTTGAACACTGAAGCTTTCTTT.

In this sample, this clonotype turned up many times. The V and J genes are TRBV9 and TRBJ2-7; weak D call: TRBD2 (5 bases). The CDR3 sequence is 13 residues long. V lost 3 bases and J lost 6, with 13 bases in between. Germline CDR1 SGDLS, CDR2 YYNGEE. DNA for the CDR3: TGTGCCAGCAGCGGAGGGAGTTTTTCCGAGCAGTACTTC. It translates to CASSGGSFSEQYF.

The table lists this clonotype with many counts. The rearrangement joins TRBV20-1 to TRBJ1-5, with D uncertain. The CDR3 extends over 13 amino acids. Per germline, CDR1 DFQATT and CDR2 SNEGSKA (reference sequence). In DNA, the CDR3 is TGCAGCGCCCCGGCGAATAGCAATCAGCCCCAGCATTTT. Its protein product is CSAPANSNQPQHF.

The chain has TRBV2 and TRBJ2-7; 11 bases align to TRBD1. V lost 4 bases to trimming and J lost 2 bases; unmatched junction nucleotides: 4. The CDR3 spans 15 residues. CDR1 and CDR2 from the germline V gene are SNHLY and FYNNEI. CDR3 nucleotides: TGTGCCAGCAGTGTAGGGGACAGGGGGACCTACGAGCAGTACTTC. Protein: CASSVGDRGTYEQYF.

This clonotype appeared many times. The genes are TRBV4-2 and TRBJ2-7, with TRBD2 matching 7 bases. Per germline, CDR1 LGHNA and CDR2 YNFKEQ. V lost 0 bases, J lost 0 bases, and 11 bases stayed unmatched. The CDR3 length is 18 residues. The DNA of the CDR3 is TGTGCCAGCAGCCAAGAATCTCTGGTGGGAGGGCACTCCTACGAGCAGTACTTC. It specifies CASSQESLVGGHSYEQYF.